This T cell receptor (beta chain) was documented in a study of T cells in Graves' hyperthyroidism and ophthalmopathy. Study-wide findings and caveats: Within blood appeared most thyroid clonotypes that had expanded above 0.001.

From germline, CDR1 is DFQATT and CDR2 SNEGSKA (reference sequence). The CDR3 spans 12 residues. V lost 6 bases to trimming and J lost 5 bases; unmatched junction nucleotides: 5. Authors of the study amplified TCR beta CDR3 regions from RNA transcripts. During a first-round RT-PCR of the TCR CDR3, the HTBI primer set was used. TCRdb itself ran the multiplex PCR reads through MiXCR, one entry per CDR3 protein. Seen here are 480,000 or so distinct CDR3 sequences, over 35% observed once, and the top ten hold about two fifths. This clonotype was observed at least ten times. Its antigen is unknown. The diagnostic basis comprised clinical symptoms, serum thyroxine and TRAb, thyroid ultrasound and orbital computed tomography.

The receptor was isolated from an adult woman with Graves' disease, either hyperthyroidism or ophthalmopathy (not recorded which). Material: peripheral blood or thyroid tissue (not recorded which). The chain combines TRBV20-1 with TRBJ1-1, with TRBD1 identical over 8 bases. CDR3 amino acids: CSANRGNTEAFF. Written as DNA, the CDR3 is TGCAGTGCCAACAGGGGGAATACTGAAGCTTTCTTT.